This TCR beta chain came from a study of blood T cell repertoires in COVID-19. Study in general: Two negative PCRs, clearance, or symptom resolution had been documented for recovered Cohort 3 donors. Samples of COVID-19 (acute and convalescent) were obtained from the United States, Italy and Spain.

Authors' data handling: Using reference gene primer amplification, nucleated cell counts were estimated. Clones were read by immunoSEQ multiplex PCR, and TCRdb kept only the in-frame ones, dropping some. The V and J calls and the clone size are those of that table, but D and trimming were determined from the DNA. The sample carries 300,000 to 450,000 clones, roughly 86% recorded once. This clone has only a few counts. The CDR3 loop spans 14 amino acids. Germline values: CDR1 MGHRA, CDR2 YSYEKL. The V segment lost 4 bases and the J segment 6 bases; nucleotides outside the gene matches: 4. Allocation to cohorts depended on clinical history reported by the participants.

This clonotype originated in a man aged 40-49 years in a cohort exposed to, infected with or recovered from COVID-19 (not recorded which). The material sequenced was PBMCs or T cells enriched from blood (not recorded which). The V call is TRBV4-1, the J call TRBJ2-1; 9 bases agree with TRBD2. CDR3 sequence (DNA): TGCGCCAGCAGCCTACTAGCGGGCCTCAATGAGCAGTTCTTC. It yields the protein CASSLLAGLNEQFF.